This T cell receptor (beta chain) was sequenced during a study of PD-1 blockade in classical Hodgkin lymphoma. In the study overall: Intravenous nivolumab at 3 mg/kg was given to patients every 2 weeks.

Relapse was seen in all patients after autologous stem cell transplantation, and brentuximab vedotin exposure was variable. As regards this clone: Its specificity is not known.

Produced via immunoSEQ multiplex PCR; TCRdb's table is partial and in-frame only. The repertoire holds more than 20,000 clones, with over 75% as singletons. V gave up 3 bases and J gave up 1 base, with 12 bases separating them. Germline CDR1 SGHVS, CDR2 FQNEAQ. CDR3 size: 15 residues. Study-level points and caveats: Exclusion was the outcome for patients who began nivolumab under 1 year after ASCT. It was reported that newly diagnosed patients had less baseline TCR diversity than healthy donors.

The sample in question was peripheral blood mononuclear cells (PBMCs), obtained at baseline. The clonotype was recovered from a human donor with classical Hodgkin lymphoma. The chain recombines TRBV7-8 with TRBJ1-1; possibly TRBD1 for D (5 bases). CDR3 nucleotides: TGTGCCAGCAGCTTGGCTGCAGGGCCGAACACTGAAGCTTTCTTT. Translating it yields CASSLAAGPNTEAFF.